These 32 T cell receptor beta chains originate from one sample sequenced in a study of CD8+CD57+ T cells in acquired aplastic anemia. Study results and caveats: Total CD4+ and CD8+ pools in patients were more diverse than the CD8+CD57+ cells of those patients.

Their antigens remain unidentified. Genomic DNA provided the template from which TCR beta VDJ and CDR3 profiles were obtained. TCRdb re-derived calls from the reads in MiXCR, one entry per CDR3 protein. The sample includes around 21,000 distinct CDR3 sequences, 40% of them seen just once. All sequencing subjects had displayed CD8+CD57+ cell expansion on flow cytometry. Sequencing was performed on CD8+CD57+ T cells sorted from PBMCs. Subset indicated: bead-enriched CD8+CD57+ effector memory T cells from SAA patients. These receptors originate from a human donor with aplastic anemia.

The gene calls are TRBV5-1 and TRBJ2-3; D perhaps matches TRBD2 (5 bases). CDR1 is SGHRS and CDR2 is YFSETQ in the germline V gene. Trimming shortened V by 4 bases and J by 0 bases, and 15 bases separated the two germline ends. CDR3 length equals 16 residues. This CDR3 reads CASSRLVGGSTDTQYF. CDR3 in DNA: TGCGCCAGCAGCCGCCTGGTCGGAGGAAGCACAGATACGCAGTATTTT. The whole variable domain, remainder taken from reference TRBV5-1 and TRBJ2-3, is KAGVTQTPRYLIKTRGQQVTLSCSPISGHRSVSWYQQTPGQGLQFLFEYFSETQRNKGNFPGRFSGRQFSNSRSEMNVSTLELGDSALYLCASSRLVGGSTDTQYFGPGTRLTVL.

The V and J genes are TRBV20-1 and TRBJ2-1; the D is unclear. The CDR3 runs 15 residues. The germline gives CDR1 DFQATT, CDR2 SNEGSKA (reference sequence). The V end was cut by 0 bases, the J end by 4 bases, with 13 bases between. The CDR3 DNA reads as TGCAGTGCTAGAGATACGCAGACGGAGTACAATGAGCAGTTCTTC. Encoded protein: CSARDTQTEYNEQFF.

The chain is built from TRBV5-1 and TRBJ2-1; no definite D call. The CDR3 runs to 14 residues. Trimming removed 5 bases at V and 8 bases at J, with 17 bases between. Germline CDR1 SGHRS, CDR2 YFSETQ. DNA of the CDR3: TGCGCCAGCAGGAAAATAGCCGACTCGGATGAGCAGTTCTTC. It translates to CASRKIADSDEQFF.

The V and J genes are TRBV2 and TRBJ1-2; possibly TRBD1 for D (5 bases). CDR1 is SNHLY and CDR2 is FYNNEI in the germline V gene. V was trimmed by 10 bases and J by 5 bases, leaving 20 bases between them. The CDR3 consists of 14 residues. The CDR3 DNA sequence: TGTGCCACCCAATATGAAGGGGAAGAATATGGCTACACCTTC. Translated, it gives CATQYEGEEYGYTF.

This clonotype was observed a handful of times. The chain has TRBV10-3 and TRBJ2-1, with TRBD1 matching over 9 bases. Trimming took 6 bases from V and 7 from J; bases not matched to a gene: 7. There are 14 residues in the CDR3. Per germline, CDR1 ENHRY and CDR2 SYGVKD. CDR3 protein: CAIRIRDRENEQFF. Written as DNA, the CDR3 is TGTGCCATCAGAATACGGGACAGGGAAAATGAGCAGTTCTTC.

V and J are TRBV2 and TRBJ2-7, with D unclear. CDR3 size: 14 residues. Germline assignment: CDR1 SNHLY and CDR2 FYNNEI. V lost 8 bases, J lost 5 bases, and 19 bases lay in between. The CDR3 sequence is CASSPPSLRHEQYF. In nucleotides, the CDR3 is TGTGCCAGCTCACCCCCTAGTCTTAGGCACGAGCAGTACTTC.

This clonotype was recorded a few times. This chain links TRBV7-2 with TRBJ2-7; D is perhaps TRBD1 (6 bases). The CDR3 consists of 14 residues. Germline V gives CDR1 SGHTA, CDR2 FQGNSA. V lost 2 bases and J 2 bases, leaving 10 bases between the germline ends. This CDR3 reads CASSLQGRTYEQYF. CDR3 bases: TGTGCCAGCAGCTTACAGGGGCGCACCTACGAGCAGTACTTC. Complete variable domain (other parts from reference TRBV7-2 and TRBJ2-7): GAGVSQSPSNKVTEKGKDVELRCDPISGHTALYWYRQSLGQGLEFLIYFQGNSAPDKSGLPSDRFSAERTGGSVSTLTIQRTQQEDSAVYLCASSLQGRTYEQYFGPGTRLTVT.

This clonotype has only one observation. One base away lies a much larger clone, so this may be a sequencing read error. Given the absence of the conserved phenylalanine or tryptophan at the CDR3 end, a read error is likely. V and J are TRBV20-1 and TRBJ2-7; D remains unclear. V shed 5 bases and J shed 7 bases, with 18 bases lying between them. The CDR3 covers 13 residues. Germline V CDR1 and CDR2: DFQATT, SNEGSKA (reference sequence). The CDR3 sequence: CSAQDGLGEEQYY. The CDR3 nucleotides read TGCAGTGCTCAGGACGGTCTTGGTGAAGAGCAGTACTAC.

The V gene is TRBV29-1, the J gene TRBJ2-5; the D is unclear. The length of the CDR3 is 12 residues. Germline CDR1 is SQVTM and CDR2 is ANQGSEA. With 7 bases removed from V and 1 base from J, the gap between germline ends came to 10 bases. The CDR3 nucleotides read TGCAGCGGATCGACCGTCCAAGAGACCCAGTACTTC. Translating gives CSGSTVQETQYF. The full variable domain, completed using reference TRBV29-1 and TRBJ2-5, is SAVISQKPSRDICQRGTSLTIQCQVDSQVTMMFWYRQQPGQSLTLIATANQGSEATYESGFVIDKFPISRPNLTFSTLTVSNMSPEDSSIYLCSGSTVQETQYFGPGTRLLVL.

The chain couples TRBV5-4 to TRBJ2-3, with a tentative D call TRBD2 (6 bases). V gave up 4 bases and J gave up 6 bases, with 15 bases separating them. Germline-derived CDR1 and CDR2 are SGHNT and YYREEE (reference sequence). CDR3 length: 14 residues. The CDR3 sequence: CASSIVRDSDTQYF. DNA of the CDR3: TGTGCCAGCAGCATTGTTCGGGACTCTGATACGCAGTATTTT. Drawing the rest from reference TRBV5-4 and TRBJ2-3, the complete variable domain is ETGVTQSPTHLIKTRGQQVTLRCSSQSGHNTVSWYQQALGQGPQFIFQYYREEENGRGNFPPRFSGLQFPNYSSELNVNALELDDSALYLCASSIVRDSDTQYFGPGTRLTVL.

In its sample, this clonotype was seen a few times. V is TRBV11-2 and J is TRBJ2-7; 7 bases are shared with TRBD1. With V trimmed by 5 bases and J by 5 bases, 6 bases remained unmatched. CDR1 and CDR2 from the germline V gene are SGHAT and FQNNGV. The CDR3 is 13 residues long. The CDR3 DNA reads TGTGCCAGCAGCCCGACAGGGTTCGACGAGCAGTACTTC. Translated: CASSPTGFDEQYF.

V gene TRBV7-9 combines with J gene TRBJ2-7, with 10 bases aligning to TRBD2. V gave up 4 bases and J gave up 2 bases; unmatched junction bases: 5. The CDR3 has 15 residues. The germline gives CDR1 SEHNR, CDR2 FQNEAQ (reference sequence). The CDR3 reads CASSSLAGVTYEQYF. The CDR3 DNA reads TGTGCCAGCAGCTCCCTAGCGGGAGTAACCTACGAGCAGTACTTC.

J is TRBJ2-1 and V is TRBV12-3 or TRBV12-4; TRBD1 matches 9 bases. CDR3 length: 15 amino acids. V dropped 3 bases and J dropped 6; count of bases not matched to a gene: 6. The CDR3 nucleotides read TGTGCCAGCAGTTTTAGGGGACAGGGTGTCAATGAGCAGTTCTTC. This sequence encodes CASSFRGQGVNEQFF.

The chain has TRBV5-1 and TRBJ2-1, with 13 bases matching TRBD2. Germline V gene sequence: CDR1 SGHRS, CDR2 YFSETQ. This CDR3 is 15 amino acids long. The J segment lost 10 bases and the V segment lost 4 bases, leaving 8 bases of the junction unmatched. The CDR3 DNA is TGCGCCAGCAGCCACAGACTAGCGGGAGGACGCGAGCAGTTCTTC. Translation gives CASSHRLAGGREQFF.

The CDR3 loop is CATSLGQGGGSGANVLTF. CDR3 nucleotide sequence: TGTGCCACCAGCTTGGGACAGGGGGGAGGCTCTGGGGCCAACGTCCTGACTTTC. The chain is built from TRBV15 and TRBJ2-6, with 11 bases aligning to TRBD1. CDR1 LNHNV and CDR2 YYDKDF come from the germline V gene (reference sequence). The CDR3 spans 18 residues. After removal of 5 bases from V and 0 bases from J, the junction contained 6 bases not matched to a gene.

This clonotype occurred a few times. V and J are TRBV2 and TRBJ2-3, with D uncertain. V dropped 1 base and J dropped 0 bases, with 5 bases sitting between them. Looked up from germline, CDR1 is SNHLY and CDR2 is FYNNEI. CDR3 size: 14 residues. The CDR3 is CASSEGPSTDTQYF. In nucleotides, the CDR3 is TGTGCCAGCAGTGAAGGGCCTAGCACAGATACGCAGTATTTT.

The chain uses TRBV5-1 and TRBJ2-5; possible D gene TRBD1, 5 bases. Germline assignment: CDR1 SGHRS and CDR2 YFSETQ. This CDR3 spans 15 amino acids. Trimming took 6 bases from V and 1 from J, leaving 16 bases between them. The CDR3 DNA reads as TGCGCCAGCACGGTGCAGGGTGTTGGCCAAGAGACCCAGTACTTC. Encoded protein: CASTVQGVGQETQYF.

The V and J genes are TRBV10-2 and TRBJ2-1, with TRBD2 identical over 9 bases. With 3 bases clipped from V and 16 bases from J, the junction kept 7 bases outside the gene matches. This CDR3 contains 12 residues. Germline CDR1 and CDR2: WSHSY and SAAADI. The CDR3 region is CASSERRTSAFF. For the CDR3, the DNA is TGCGCCAGCAGTGAACGCAGGACTAGCGCCTTCTTC.

This clonotype was recorded once. The rearrangement joins TRBV7-6 to TRBJ1-5; 9 bases map to TRBD1. The CDR3 covers 14 residues. The ends lost 3 bases at V and 11 bases at J; junction bases unmatched: 8. Germline V gene data show CDR1 as SGHVS and CDR2 as FNYEAQ. CDR3 nucleotide sequence: TGTGCCAGCAGCTTCGGGACAGGGAGTTGGTCCCAGCATTTT. Translating it yields CASSFGTGSWSQHF.

V gene TRBV4-1 combines with J gene TRBJ1-2; tentatively, D is TRBD1 (5 bases). The CDR3 spans 13 residues. Per the germline V gene, CDR1 is MGHRA and CDR2 is YSYEKL. Trimming removed 1 base from V and 8 bases from J, with 11 bases in between. The CDR3 bases are TGCGCCAGCAGCCAAGGGGGGTGGAAGGGCTACACCTTC. Translated: CASSQGGWKGYTF.

The CDR3 DNA reads as TGCAGTGCTAGAGGGGGGACAGGGTTTGTAGCCTATAATTCACCCCTCCACTTT. Its protein product is CSARGGTGFVAYNSPLHF. V is TRBV20-1 and J is TRBJ1-6; 9 positions agree with TRBD1. This CDR3 spans 18 amino acids. Germline lookup yields CDR1 DFQATT and CDR2 SNEGSKA (reference sequence). With V trimmed by 1 base and J by 2 bases, 9 bases remained unmatched.

This clonotype was recorded only once. V is TRBV28 and J is TRBJ2-7, with D possibly TRBD2 on 7 matching bases. CDR1 is MDHEN, CDR2 SYDVKM, per germline. This CDR3 is 14 amino acids long. Trimming left V 8 bases short and J 7 bases short, with 21 bases between. CDR3: CASQPRGGPGEQYF. The CDR3 coding sequence is TGTGCCAGCCAACCTAGGGGGGGCCCCGGGGAGCAGTACTTC.

The V call is TRBV7-9, the J call TRBJ1-1, with a possible D match to TRBD1 (5 bases). There are 14 residues in the CDR3. Germline loops: CDR1 SEHNR, CDR2 FQNEAQ (reference sequence). V dropped 5 bases and J dropped 1 base, with 11 bases sitting between them. CDR3 region: CASSPRDGNTEAFF. The CDR3 DNA is TGTGCCAGCAGCCCGAGGGACGGGAACACTGAAGCTTTCTTT.

There are a few counts of this clonotype. This sequence joins TRBV13 and TRBJ1-2; D gene unclear. Trimming took 0 bases from V and 2 from J, leaving 4 bases between them. The CDR3 spans 13 residues. Per germline, CDR1 PRHDT and CDR2 FYEKMQ (reference sequence). The CDR3 sequence: CASSLGQNYGYTF. The CDR3 region has the DNA TGTGCCAGCAGCTTAGGGCAGAACTATGGCTACACCTTC.

The rearrangement joins TRBV11-2 to TRBJ1-1; D is uncertain. Germline values: CDR1 SGHAT, CDR2 FQNNGV. V lost 1 base, J lost 4 bases, and 10 bases lay in between. The CDR3 runs to 14 residues. CDR3 sequence reads: CASSLGAPVTEAFF. The CDR3 DNA reads as TGTGCCAGCAGCTTAGGGGCGCCCGTCACTGAAGCTTTCTTT.

On this clonotype: A much larger clone lies a single base off, so this may be a read error. The genes are TRBV20-1 and TRBJ2-5; D perhaps matches TRBD2 (6 bases). Germline V gene sequence: CDR1 DFQATT, CDR2 SNEGSKA (reference sequence). The CDR3 extends over 16 amino acids. This CDR3 reads CGARDPPGGRRETQYF. The DNA for the CDR3 is TGCGGTGCTAGAGATCCCCCCGGAGGGAGGAGGGAGACCCAGTACTTC.

This clonotype came up a few times. The chain employs TRBV20-1 and TRBJ1-5; D is undetermined. This CDR3 has 15 amino acids. Germline V gene sequence: CDR1 DFQATT, CDR2 SNEGSKA (reference sequence). V was pared by 1 base and J by 4 bases, with 14 bases between. CDR3 sequence (DNA): TGCAGTGCTAGAGGGTCAGCATTGCAGAATCAGCCCCAGCATTTT. Amino acid sequence: CSARGSALQNQPQHF.

The chain carries TRBV7-2 and TRBJ2-1, with 8 bases lining up with TRBD2. Per germline, CDR1 SGHTA and CDR2 FQGNSA. This CDR3 spans 15 amino acids. Losses at the gene ends were 3 bases for V and 5 bases for J; bases not matched to a gene: 6. The CDR3 spells CASSLDGRANNEQFF. CDR3 sequence (DNA): TGTGCCAGCAGCTTGGACGGGAGGGCCAACAATGAGCAGTTCTTC.

V and J are TRBV4-1 and TRBJ1-5, with 7 bases that match TRBD1. CDR1 and CDR2 (germline): MGHRA, YSYEKL. With V trimmed by 5 bases and J by 4 bases, 8 bases remained unmatched. This CDR3 has 15 residues. CDR3 sequence: CASSAETGWNQPQHF. The CDR3 coding sequence is TGCGCCAGCAGCGCAGAGACAGGGTGGAATCAGCCCCAGCATTTT.

The gene calls are TRBV5-1 and TRBJ1-2, with 8 bases identical to TRBD1. The germline V gene has CDR1 SGHRS and CDR2 YFSETQ. V was clipped by 6 bases and J by 3 bases; unmatched bases: 7. This CDR3 is built from 14 residues. The CDR3: CASNDRGGDYGYTF. As DNA, the CDR3 is TGCGCCAGCAACGACAGGGGCGGGGACTATGGCTACACCTTC. The variable domain in full, with the rest retrieved from reference TRBV5-1 and TRBJ1-2, is KAGVTQTPRYLIKTRGQQVTLSCSPISGHRSVSWYQQTPGQGLQFLFEYFSETQRNKGNFPGRFSGRQFSNSRSEMNVSTLELGDSALYLCASNDRGGDYGYTFGSGTRLTVV.

This clonotype was detected only a few times. CDR3 protein: CSAISSGRSFSYEQFF. The CDR3 DNA follows: TGCAGTGCTATATCTAGCGGGAGATCTTTTTCATATGAGCAGTTCTTC. The V gene is TRBV20-1, the J gene TRBJ2-1; TRBD2 matches at 10 bases. The CDR3 contains 16 residues. Trimming at V came to 4 bases and at J to 8 bases, leaving 14 bases not matched to a gene. The germline gives CDR1 DFQATT, CDR2 SNEGSKA (reference sequence).

The genes are TRBV7-9 and TRBJ2-7; no clear D. Germline V gene sequence: CDR1 SEHNR, CDR2 FQNEAQ (reference sequence). Trimming cost V 3 bases and J 0 bases, with 6 bases left between them. This CDR3 region has 13 residues. The CDR3 here is CASSFENSYEQYF. Here the CDR3 DNA reads TGTGCCAGCAGCTTCGAGAACTCCTACGAGCAGTACTTC.